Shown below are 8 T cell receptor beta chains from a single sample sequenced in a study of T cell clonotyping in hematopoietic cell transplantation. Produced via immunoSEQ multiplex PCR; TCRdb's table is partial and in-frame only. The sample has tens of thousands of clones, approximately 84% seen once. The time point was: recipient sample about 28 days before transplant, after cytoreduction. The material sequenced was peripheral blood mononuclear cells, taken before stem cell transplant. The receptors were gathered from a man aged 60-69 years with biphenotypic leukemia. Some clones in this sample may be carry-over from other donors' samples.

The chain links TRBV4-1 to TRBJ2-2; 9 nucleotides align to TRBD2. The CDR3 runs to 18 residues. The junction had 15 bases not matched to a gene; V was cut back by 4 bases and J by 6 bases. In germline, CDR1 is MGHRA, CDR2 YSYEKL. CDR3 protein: CASSRRAPGLAGSGELFF. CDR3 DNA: TGCGCCAGCAGCCGCCGGGCCCCGGGACTAGCCGGTTCCGGGGAGCTGTTTTTT.

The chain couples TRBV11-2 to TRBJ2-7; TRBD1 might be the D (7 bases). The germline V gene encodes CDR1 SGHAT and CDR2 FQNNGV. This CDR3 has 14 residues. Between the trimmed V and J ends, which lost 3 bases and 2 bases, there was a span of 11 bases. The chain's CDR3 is CASSFGGTAYEQYF. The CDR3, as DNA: TGTGCCAGCAGCTTCGGCGGGACAGCCTACGAGCAGTACTTC.

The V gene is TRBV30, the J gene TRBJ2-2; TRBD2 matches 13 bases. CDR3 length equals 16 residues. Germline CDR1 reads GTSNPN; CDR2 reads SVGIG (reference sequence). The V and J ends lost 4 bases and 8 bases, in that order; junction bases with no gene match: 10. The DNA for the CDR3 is TGTGCCTGGACCACAAGGGGACTAGCGGGAAAGGGGGAGCTGTTTTTT. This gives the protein CAWTTRGLAGKGELFF.

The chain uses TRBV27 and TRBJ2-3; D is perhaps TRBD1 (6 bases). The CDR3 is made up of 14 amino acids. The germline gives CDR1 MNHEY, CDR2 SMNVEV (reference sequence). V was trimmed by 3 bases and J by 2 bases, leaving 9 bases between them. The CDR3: CASSFGQNTDTQYF. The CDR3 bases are TGTGCCAGCAGTTTTGGACAGAACACAGATACGCAGTATTTT.

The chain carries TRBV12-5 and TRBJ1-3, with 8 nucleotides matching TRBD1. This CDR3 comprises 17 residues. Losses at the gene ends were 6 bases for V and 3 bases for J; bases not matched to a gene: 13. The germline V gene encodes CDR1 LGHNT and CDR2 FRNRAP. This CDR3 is CASGPTTGQVRGNTIYF. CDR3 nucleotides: TGTGCTAGTGGCCCGACCACGGGACAGGTGCGTGGAAACACCATATATTTT.

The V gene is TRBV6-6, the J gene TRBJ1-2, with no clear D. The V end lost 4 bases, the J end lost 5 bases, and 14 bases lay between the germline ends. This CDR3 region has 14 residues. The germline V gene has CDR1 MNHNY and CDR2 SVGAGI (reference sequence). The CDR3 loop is CASSFLYGNYGYTF. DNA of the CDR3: TGTGCCAGCAGTTTCCTTTATGGGAATTATGGCTACACCTTC.

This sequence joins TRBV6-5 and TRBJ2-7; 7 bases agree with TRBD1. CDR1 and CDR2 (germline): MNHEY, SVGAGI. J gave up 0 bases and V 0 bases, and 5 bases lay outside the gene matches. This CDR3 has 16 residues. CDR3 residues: CASSYSATGDSYEQYF. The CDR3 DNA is TGTGCCAGCAGTTACTCAGCAACAGGGGACTCCTACGAGCAGTACTTC.

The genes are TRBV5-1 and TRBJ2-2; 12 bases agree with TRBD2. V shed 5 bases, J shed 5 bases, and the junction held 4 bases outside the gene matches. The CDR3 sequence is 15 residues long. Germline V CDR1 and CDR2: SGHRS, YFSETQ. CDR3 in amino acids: CASRQGLAGTGELFF. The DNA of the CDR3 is TGCGCCAGCAGACAGGGACTAGCGGGTACCGGGGAGCTGTTTTTT.